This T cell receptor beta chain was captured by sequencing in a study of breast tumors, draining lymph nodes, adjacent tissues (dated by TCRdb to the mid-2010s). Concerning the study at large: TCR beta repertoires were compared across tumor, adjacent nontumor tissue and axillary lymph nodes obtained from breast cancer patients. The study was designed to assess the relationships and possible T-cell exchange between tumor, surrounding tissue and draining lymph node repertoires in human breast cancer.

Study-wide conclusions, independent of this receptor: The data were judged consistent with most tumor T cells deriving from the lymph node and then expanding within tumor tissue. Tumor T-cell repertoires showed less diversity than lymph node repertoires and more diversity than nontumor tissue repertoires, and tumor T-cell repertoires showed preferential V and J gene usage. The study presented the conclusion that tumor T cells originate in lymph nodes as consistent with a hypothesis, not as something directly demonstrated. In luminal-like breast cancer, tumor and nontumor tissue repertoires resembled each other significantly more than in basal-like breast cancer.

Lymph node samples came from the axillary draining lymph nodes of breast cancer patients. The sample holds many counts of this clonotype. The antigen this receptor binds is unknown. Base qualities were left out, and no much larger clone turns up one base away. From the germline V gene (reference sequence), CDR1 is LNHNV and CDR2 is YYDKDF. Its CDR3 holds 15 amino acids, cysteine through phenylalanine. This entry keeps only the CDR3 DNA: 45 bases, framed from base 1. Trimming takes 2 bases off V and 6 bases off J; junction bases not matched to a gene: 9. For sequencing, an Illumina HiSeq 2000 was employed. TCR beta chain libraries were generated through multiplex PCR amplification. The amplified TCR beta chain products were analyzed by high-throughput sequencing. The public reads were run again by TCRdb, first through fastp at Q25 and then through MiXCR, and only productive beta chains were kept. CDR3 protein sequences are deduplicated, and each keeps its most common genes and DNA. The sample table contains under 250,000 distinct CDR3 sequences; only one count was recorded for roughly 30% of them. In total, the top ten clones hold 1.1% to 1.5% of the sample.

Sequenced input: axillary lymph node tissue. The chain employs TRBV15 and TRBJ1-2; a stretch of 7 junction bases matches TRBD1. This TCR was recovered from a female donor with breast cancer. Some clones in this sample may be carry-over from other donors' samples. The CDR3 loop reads CATSRPMTGRNGYTF. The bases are TGTGCCACCAGCAGACCTATGACAGGGAGAAATGGCTACACCTTC.